This T cell receptor beta chain was profiled in a study of shared clonotypes between healthy human individuals. Study-wide results and caveats: Larger estimated richness was generally seen in naive subsets than in memory subsets. Depth of sequencing was expected to influence donor clonotype sharing.

Notes on this clone: Its target is not known.

Positive CCR7 selection of CD45RO-negative cells yielded the naive CD8 cells, and terminally differentiated effector memory CD45RA+ cells were excluded. The donors were adults (healthy and HIV-negative) with no recent acute infections or vaccinations. CDR3 length: 14 amino acids. V was pared by 1 base and J by 7 bases, with 14 bases between. Germline V gene sequence: CDR1 SEHNR, CDR2 FQNEAQ (reference sequence). Original processing notes: Junction-only sequences produced by ImmunoSEQ had no quality scores, so filtering differed. The repertoire was sequenced with immunoSEQ multiplex PCR; TCRdb's copy has only in-frame clones and lacks some. Clone size and the V and J calls come from that table; the DNA yielded D and trimming. The sample consists of some 2,000,000 clones, roughly 94% of them appearing once.

The chain recombines TRBV7-9 with TRBJ2-7; no firm D call. Source material: naive CD8+ T cells sorted from blood. The clonotype comes from a man aged 18 to 29 in good health. CDR3 in amino acids: CASSLGVGPIEQYF. CDR3 coding DNA: TGTGCCAGCAGCTTAGGTGTCGGCCCTATAGAGCAGTACTTC.